One sample yielded the 30 T cell receptor beta chains listed below, sequenced in a study of blood T cell repertoires in COVID-19. Profiling relied on immunoSEQ multiplex PCR, and the TCRdb table lists in-frame clones only, not all of them. Altogether some 270,000 clones are present, 80% to 90% being singletons, with the ten largest covering 4% to 4.5%. Sequenced material: PBMCs or T cells enriched from blood (not recorded which). These receptor sequences come from a woman under 40 who had recovered from COVID-19.

V usage is TRBV5-5 and J usage is TRBJ1-1, with unresolved D. Germline V CDR1 and CDR2: SGHKS, YYEKEE (reference sequence). The CDR3 totals 15 residues. Trimming left V 1 base short and J 3 bases short, with 13 bases between. CDR3 in amino acids: CASSLNSDTYTEAFF. CDR3 sequence (DNA): TGTGCCAGCAGCTTGAATTCCGACACCTACACTGAAGCTTTCTTT.

Remarks on this clone: The same CDR3 arises from other DNA sequences in this sample as well. V and J are TRBV18 and TRBJ2-3; D unresolved. Looked up from germline, CDR1 is KGHSH and CDR2 is LQKENI. This CDR3 is built from 13 residues. The V end lost 0 bases, the J end lost 4 bases, and 5 bases lay between the germline ends. CDR3 bases: TGTGCCAGCTCACCACCGGGCTCAGATACGCAGTATTTT. Residues: CASSPPGSDTQYF.

There are a few counts of this clone. This rearrangement joins TRBV18 to TRBJ1-3; D is perhaps TRBD1 (6 bases). Trimming shortened V by 4 bases and J by 3 bases, and 13 bases separated the two germline ends. Per germline, CDR1 KGHSH and CDR2 LQKENI. The CDR3 sequence is 15 residues long. The DNA for the CDR3 is TGTGCCAGCTCACACGGACAGTTCGATGGAAACACCATATATTTT. Translation: CASSHGQFDGNTIYF. Full variable domain (rest looked up from reference TRBV18 and TRBJ1-3): NAGVMQNPRHLVRRRGQEARLRCSPMKGHSHVYWYRQLPEEGLKFMVYLQKENIIDESGMPKERFSAEFPKEGPSILRIQQVVRGDSAAYFCASSHGQFDGNTIYFGEGSWLTVV.

The J gene is TRBJ2-4, the V gene TRBV3-1 (or the pseudogene TRBV3-2), with 8 bases aligning to TRBD2. This CDR3 comprises 17 residues. Germline values: CDR1 LGHDT, CDR2 YNNKEL (reference sequence). The J segment lost 2 bases and the V segment lost 3 bases, leaving 9 bases of the junction unmatched. The DNA of the CDR3 is TGTGCCAGCAGCCACCCCCCGGGGGGGCCAACCAAAAACATTCAGTACTTC. Its translation is CASSHPPGGPTKNIQYF.

V is TRBV7-8 and J is TRBJ2-7; no firm D call. The CDR3 length is 14 residues. Per germline, CDR1 SGHVS and CDR2 FQNEAQ. V was pared by 1 base and J by 7 bases, with 14 bases between. The chain's CDR3 is CASSLGAYLWEQYF. The CDR3 bases are TGTGCCAGCAGCTTAGGAGCCTATCTTTGGGAGCAGTACTTC.

The rearrangement links TRBV28 to TRBJ1-2, with 10 bases identical to TRBD1. Trimming cost V 6 bases and J 4 bases; bases outside gene matches: 17. The CDR3 loop spans 18 amino acids. Germline assignment: CDR1 MDHEN and CDR2 SYDVKM. CDR3 residues: CASSTLETGGIPSYGYTF. CDR3 bases: TGTGCCAGCAGCACCCTTGAGACAGGGGGCATACCCTCCTATGGCTACACCTTC.

This sequence joins TRBV27 and TRBJ2-7; D might be TRBD1 (5 bases). Germline loops: CDR1 MNHEY, CDR2 SMNVEV (reference sequence). This CDR3 is built from 17 residues. Trimming shortened V by 6 bases and J by 3 bases, and 24 bases separated the two germline ends. CDR3: CASSQYGVGSGNYEQYF. The CDR3 DNA sequence: TGTGCCAGCAGCCAATACGGTGTAGGGTCAGGGAACTACGAGCAGTACTTC.

The rearrangement links TRBV2 to TRBJ1-5; no reliable D call. Trimming cost V 0 bases and J 5 bases, with 5 bases left between them. The CDR3 length is 13 residues. Germline assignment: CDR1 SNHLY and CDR2 FYNNEI. Here the CDR3 reads CASSEAGDQPQHF. DNA of the CDR3: TGTGCCAGCAGTGAAGCTGGAGATCAGCCCCAGCATTTT.

The chain combines TRBV19 with TRBJ2-1; unclear D gene. The V end lost 4 bases, the J end lost 2 bases, and 9 bases lay between the germline ends. CDR1 and CDR2 (germline): LNHDA, SQIVND (reference sequence). The CDR3 has 14 residues. The CDR3 DNA is TGTGCCAGTAGTAACCAGGATGCCTACAATGAGCAGTTCTTC. It translates to CASSNQDAYNEQFF.

The chain uses TRBV3-1 (or the pseudogene TRBV3-2) and TRBJ2-1; possibly TRBD2 for D (6 bases). Between the trimmed V and J ends, which lost 6 bases and 6 bases, there was a span of 12 bases. CDR3 size: 13 residues. CDR1 LGHDT and CDR2 YNNKEL come from the germline V gene (reference sequence). This CDR3 is CASSQLAFNEQFF. CDR3 bases: TGTGCCAGCAGTCAGCTAGCGTTCAATGAGCAGTTCTTC.

The chain is built from TRBV10-3 and TRBJ2-3; TRBD2 aligns across 10 bases. The CDR3 sequence is 14 residues long. Per the germline V gene, CDR1 is ENHRY and CDR2 is SYGVKD. V gave up 6 bases and J gave up 5 bases; unmatched junction bases: 5. The CDR3 region is CAIREGTSEDTQYF. For the CDR3, the DNA is TGTGCCATCAGGGAAGGGACTAGCGAAGATACGCAGTATTTT.

This chain joins TRBV7-9 and TRBJ2-2; D might be TRBD2 (6 bases). CDR1 and CDR2 (germline): SEHNR, FQNEAQ (reference sequence). The CDR3 is made up of 10 amino acids. CDR3 residues: CVREIGELFF. CDR3 DNA: TGTGTCCGGGAGATCGGGGAGCTGTTTTTT. The entire variable domain, with the rest obtained from reference TRBV7-9 and TRBJ2-2, is as follows: DTGVSQNPRHKITKRGQNVTFRCDPISEHNRLYWYRQTLGQGPEFLTYFQNEAQLEKSRLLSDRFSAERPKGSFSTLEIQRTEQGDSAMYLCVREIGELFFGEGSRLTVL.

The V gene is TRBV28, the J gene TRBJ1-2; 10 bases match TRBD1. CDR3 size: 17 residues. The germline V gene encodes CDR1 MDHEN and CDR2 SYDVKM. V lost 5 bases to trimming and J lost 3 bases; unmatched junction nucleotides: 12. The DNA for the CDR3 is TGTGCCAGCAGTGGACGACAGGGGGCCTTTTTCCACTATGGCTACACCTTC. Translated, it gives CASSGRQGAFFHYGYTF.

This clone was detected only a few times. The chain employs TRBV11-3 and TRBJ2-1; 12 nucleotides align to TRBD2. This CDR3 is 20 amino acids long. V was pared by 0 bases and J by 0 bases, with 9 bases of the junction left unmatched. Germline-derived CDR1 and CDR2 are SGHNT and YENEEA. The chain's CDR3 is CASSLDPWTSGKSSYNEQFF. CDR3 nucleotides: TGTGCCAGCAGCTTAGATCCATGGACTAGCGGGAAGAGCTCCTACAATGAGCAGTTCTTC.

The chain uses TRBV27 and TRBJ1-3, with D perhaps matching TRBD1 (5 bases). This CDR3 has 16 amino acids. V was shortened by 5 bases and J by 0 bases, with 14 bases between the two germline ends. The V gene's germline CDR1 is MNHEY and CDR2 SMNVEV (reference sequence). CDR3 DNA sequence: TGTGCCAGCAGTCCCTTCCGACAGTTCTCTGGAAACACCATATATTTT. This codes for CASSPFRQFSGNTIYF.

This clone was seen once. V usage is TRBV14 and J usage is TRBJ2-5, with D perhaps matching TRBD1 (6 bases). This CDR3 region has 14 residues. V was trimmed by 1 base and J by 2 bases, leaving 8 bases between them. CDR1 and CDR2 (germline): SGHDN, FVKESK. This chain's CDR3 is CASSQVGTQETQYF. The DNA of the CDR3 is TGTGCCAGCAGCCAAGTTGGGACACAAGAGACCCAGTACTTC.

The chain recombines TRBV28 with TRBJ1-4, with 9 bases fitting TRBD1. This CDR3 is built from 17 residues. J gave up 4 bases and V 7 bases, and 13 bases lay outside the gene matches. In germline, CDR1 is MDHEN, CDR2 SYDVKM. The CDR3 DNA reads as TGTGCCAGCATCCCCGGGACAGGGATAAGGGGTAATGAAAAACTGTTTTTT. It encodes CASIPGTGIRGNEKLFF.

For the CDR3, the DNA is TGCGCCAGCAGCCAAGGGCCCTTCAATCAGCCCCAGCATTTT. Encoded protein: CASSQGPFNQPQHF. V and J are TRBV4-1 and TRBJ1-5, with D unclear. The V gene's germline CDR1 is MGHRA and CDR2 YSYEKL. The CDR3 covers 14 residues. V was trimmed by 1 base and J by 3 bases, leaving 7 bases between them.

This clone is a singleton in its sample. Other DNA sequences from this sample encode an identical CDR3 as well. This rearrangement joins TRBV19 to TRBJ1-1, with TRBD1 matching over 9 bases. The germline CDR1 and CDR2 sequences are LNHDA and SQIVND (reference sequence). This CDR3 comprises 14 residues. With 5 bases clipped from V and 5 bases from J, the junction kept 6 bases outside the gene matches. CDR3 amino acids: CASSPGTGKTEAFF. Here the CDR3 DNA reads TGTGCCAGTAGTCCGGGGACAGGGAAAACTGAAGCTTTCTTT.

V usage is TRBV6-5 and J usage is TRBJ1-1; 7 bases map to TRBD1. Germline-derived CDR1 and CDR2 are MNHEY and SVGAGI. The CDR3 has 14 amino acids. V shed 8 bases, J shed 2 bases, and the junction held 8 bases outside the gene matches. The CDR3 spells CASLGGGLNTEAFF. In DNA form, the CDR3 reads TGTGCCAGCCTTGGAGGGGGCCTTAACACTGAAGCTTTCTTT.

The rearrangement joins TRBV15 to TRBJ2-5, with 7 bases fitting TRBD2. The V and J ends lost 5 bases and 3 bases, in that order; junction bases with no gene match: 12. The CDR3 runs to 16 residues. Germline CDR1 and CDR2: LNHNV and YYDKDF (reference sequence). The CDR3 nucleotides are TGTGCCACCAGCGGGAGGGGACTACTCACAGAAGAGACCCAGTACTTC. Residues: CATSGRGLLTEETQYF.

The rearrangement links TRBV7-6 to TRBJ2-2; TRBD2 is a possible D gene (5 bases). The CDR3 length is 13 residues. With 3 bases removed from V and 8 bases from J, the gap between germline ends came to 10 bases. Looked up from germline, CDR1 is SGHVS and CDR2 is FNYEAQ. The CDR3 loop reads CASSFEWRGELFF. CDR3 DNA: TGTGCCAGCAGCTTCGAATGGAGGGGGGAGCTGTTTTTT.

Only one count was recorded for this clone. The chain uses TRBV6-5 and TRBJ1-5; D is uncertain. Germline V gives CDR1 MNHEY, CDR2 SVGAGI. The CDR3 length is 10 residues. Deletions cut 8 bases from V and 6 bases from J, with 5 bases between. The CDR3 is CASHGQPQHF. The CDR3 DNA reads as TGTGCCAGCCACGGTCAGCCCCAGCATTTT.

This clone has just one count. At one of its ends the junction is not consistent with the germline gene, which may arise from a read error. The CDR3 region has the DNA TGTGCCAGCAGTCCAATCCCTGGACGACTAGCCCGGGAAGACTTC. Translating gives CASSPIPGRLAREDF. The gene calls are TRBV7-7 and TRBJ2-5, with 7 bases that match TRBD2. Looked up from germline, CDR1 is SSHAT and CDR2 is FNYEAQ (reference sequence). The CDR3 is 15 amino acids.

For the CDR3, the DNA is TGTGCCAGCAGCCCCCCCGACAGGGTCGAGCAGTACTTC. It codes for CASSPPDRVEQYF. The chain is built from TRBV5-5 and TRBJ2-7; 7 positions agree with TRBD1. This CDR3 contains 13 residues. With 4 bases clipped from V and 6 bases from J, the junction kept 7 bases outside the gene matches. Germline lookup yields CDR1 SGHKS and CDR2 YYEKEE (reference sequence).

In nucleotides, the CDR3 is TGTGCCAGCAGCTTGTGGCAGGGATGGGAGCTGTTTTTT. Translated: CASSLWQGWELFF. This chain joins TRBV5-6 and TRBJ2-2; tentative D call: TRBD1 (5 bases). There are 13 residues in the CDR3. Germline V lookup: CDR1 SGHDT, CDR2 YYEEEE. V gave up 1 base and J gave up 9 bases, with 10 bases separating them.

The chain uses TRBV6-5 and TRBJ2-1; 14 nucleotides line up with TRBD2. Germline values: CDR1 MNHEY, CDR2 SVGAGI. V lost 6 bases and J lost 8; bases outside the gene matches: 3. The CDR3 contains 14 residues. The CDR3 nucleotides are TGTGCCAGCAGACTGGGACTAGCGGGAGATGAGCAGTTCTTC. Translation gives CASRLGLAGDEQFF.

The J gene is TRBJ1-5, the V gene TRBV16; D possibly corresponds to TRBD1 (6 bases). The CDR3 is 19 amino acids. The germline CDR1 and CDR2 sequences are KGHSY and FQNENV. Between the trimmed V and J ends, which lost 3 bases and 0 bases, there was a span of 21 bases. The CDR3: CASSHNPGTKSYSNQPQHF. CDR3 bases: TGTGCCAGCAGCCACAACCCCGGGACAAAGAGCTATAGCAATCAGCCCCAGCATTTT.

The genes are TRBV5-4 and TRBJ2-2; 13 bases agree with TRBD2. The CDR3 has 16 amino acids. Unmatched junction bases numbered 4, after V lost 2 bases and J lost 6 bases. Germline V CDR1 and CDR2: SGHNT, YYREEE (reference sequence). CDR3 loop: CASSFETSGRAGELFF. Written as DNA, the CDR3 is TGTGCCAGCAGCTTCGAAACTAGCGGGAGGGCCGGGGAGCTGTTTTTT.

This clone was counted a single time. V is TRBV3-1 (or the pseudogene TRBV3-2) and J is TRBJ2-5; TRBD2 is a possible D gene (5 bases). There are 13 residues in the CDR3. V was clipped by 3 bases and J by 9 bases, with 14 bases between them. Germline V gene data show CDR1 as LGHDT and CDR2 as YNNKEL (reference sequence). CDR3 in DNA: TGTGCCAGCAGCCATGGCACCCTCGGGGCCCAGTACTTC. Translation: CASSHGTLGAQYF.